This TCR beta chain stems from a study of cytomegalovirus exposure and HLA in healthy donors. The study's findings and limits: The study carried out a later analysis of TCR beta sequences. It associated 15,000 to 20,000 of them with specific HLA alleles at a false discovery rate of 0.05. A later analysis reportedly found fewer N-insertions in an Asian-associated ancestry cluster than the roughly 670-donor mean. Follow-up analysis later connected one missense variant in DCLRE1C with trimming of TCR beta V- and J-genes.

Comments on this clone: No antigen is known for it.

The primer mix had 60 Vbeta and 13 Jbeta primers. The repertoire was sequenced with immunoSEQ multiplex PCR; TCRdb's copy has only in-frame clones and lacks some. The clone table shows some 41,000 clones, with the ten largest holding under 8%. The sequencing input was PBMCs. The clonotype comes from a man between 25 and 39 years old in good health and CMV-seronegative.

CDR3 protein: CASKSGTVKFSEKLFF. The CDR3 region has the DNA TGTGCCAGCAAGTCCGGGACAGTGAAGTTCTCCGAAAAACTGTTTTTT. The chain joins TRBV2 to TRBJ1-4, with TRBD1 identical over 7 bases. Germline CDR1 reads SNHLY; CDR2 reads FYNNEI. Trimming at V came to 7 bases and at J to 8 bases, leaving 16 bases not matched to a gene. The CDR3 contains 16 residues.